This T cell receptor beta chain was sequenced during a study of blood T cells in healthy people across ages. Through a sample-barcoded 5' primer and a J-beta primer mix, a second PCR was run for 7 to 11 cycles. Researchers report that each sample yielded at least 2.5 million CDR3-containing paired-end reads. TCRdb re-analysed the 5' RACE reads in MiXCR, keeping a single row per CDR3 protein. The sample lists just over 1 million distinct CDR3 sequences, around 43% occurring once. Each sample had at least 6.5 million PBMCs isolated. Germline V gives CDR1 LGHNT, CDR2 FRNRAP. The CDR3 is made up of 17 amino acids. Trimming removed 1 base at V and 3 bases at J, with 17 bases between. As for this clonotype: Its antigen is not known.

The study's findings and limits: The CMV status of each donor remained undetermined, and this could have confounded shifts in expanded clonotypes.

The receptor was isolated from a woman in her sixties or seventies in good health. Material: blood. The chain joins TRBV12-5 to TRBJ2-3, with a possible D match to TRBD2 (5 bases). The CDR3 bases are TGTGCTAGTGGTTTGGCTCCGAGTAGCGTGAAGACAGATACGCAGTATTTT. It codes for CASGLAPSSVKTDTQYF.